This TCR beta chain emerged from a study of blood T cell repertoires in COVID-19. Study-level information: Sites across the United States, Italy and Spain contributed samples from acute and convalescent COVID-19. The cDNA or gDNA used as material had been derived from T cells, B-cell-depleted T cells, or PBMCs.

The CDR3 sequence is 15 residues long. The V gene's germline CDR1 is MGHRA and CDR2 YSYEKL. The trim removed 4 bases at V and 5 bases at J, leaving 10 bases unmatched. Original methodology: By means of reference gene primer amplification, nucleated cell counts were estimated. The data were produced by immunoSEQ multiplex PCR, yet TCRdb's version contains in-frame clones alone and is incomplete. V and J calls and clone size are copied from that table; D and trimming were computed from the DNA. The sample yields about 45,000 clones, about nine tenths seen once. This clonotype was sampled from a human donor in a cohort sampled during active COVID-19. The source material was peripheral blood. V gene TRBV4-1 combines with J gene TRBJ2-7, with 8 positions matching TRBD1. For the CDR3, the DNA is TGCGCCAGCAGCCCGGTCAGGACAGGGAGCCACGAGCAGTACTTC. Amino acid sequence: CASSPVRTGSHEQYF.